Below, 23 T cell receptor beta chains from the same sample are listed, as sequenced in a study of regulatory T cells in long-lasting Graves disease. Arm-PCR of CDR3 regions with iRepertoire HTBI primers generated TCR beta libraries. TCRdb re-analysed the multiplex PCR reads in MiXCR, keeping a single row per CDR3 protein. The sample shows around 400,000 distinct CDR3 sequences, about a quarter of them seen only once. The sample's time point: persistent/refractory GD, antithyroid drugs over 5 years with positive TRAb. Extracted RNA from PBMCs served as the source of the TCR library. Sequences were derived from peripheral blood mononuclear cells (PBMCs), sampled when the disease was refractory, from a patient treated with antithyroid drugs. The receptors originated from a female donor with Graves disease.

This clonotype has only a few counts. The rearrangement links TRBV3-1 to TRBJ1-1; D ambiguous. This CDR3 has 14 amino acids. CDR1 is LGHDT and CDR2 is YNNKEL in the germline V gene (reference sequence). V lost 4 bases to trimming and J lost 1 base, with 10 bases between them. CDR3 sequence (DNA): TGTGCCAGCAGCCCAGTACTTTCGAACACTGAAGCTTTCTTT. Amino acid sequence: CASSPVLSNTEAFF.

This CDR3 is CASSPIYRGWAGELFF. The CDR3 DNA is TGCGCCAGCAGTCCAATTTACAGGGGATGGGCCGGGGAGCTGTTTTTT. V and J are TRBV10-2 and TRBJ2-2; TRBD1 agrees at 7 bases. The CDR3 has 16 residues. Looked up from germline, CDR1 is WSHSY and CDR2 is SAAADI. The V gene end was trimmed by 5 bases and the J gene end by 6 bases; junction bases not matched to a gene: 12.

As concerns this clonotype: Relative to the germline gene, one junction end is altered; a read error may explain this. This chain uses TRBV5-1 with TRBJ2-2, with TRBD2 identical over 8 bases. The germline V gene encodes CDR1 SGHRS and CDR2 YFSETQ. The CDR3 totals 15 residues. This chain's CDR3 is CASSRGGKNTGGLFF. The CDR3 DNA is TGCGCCAGCAGCCGGGGGGGTAAGAACACCGGGGGGCTGTTTTTT.

The V gene is TRBV29-1, the J gene TRBJ1-1; D gene unclear. The V gene lost 4 bases and the J gene lost 4 bases, with 7 bases spanning the gap. This CDR3 spans 11 amino acids. Germline values: CDR1 SQVTM, CDR2 ANQGSEA. CDR3 in DNA: TGCAGCGTTGCCAGTGGCACTGAAGCTTTCTTT. Amino acids: CSVASGTEAFF. The variable domain in full, completed from reference TRBV29-1 and TRBJ1-1, reads SAVISQKPSRDICQRGTSLTIQCQVDSQVTMMFWYRQQPGQSLTLIATANQGSEATYESGFVIDKFPISRPNLTFSTLTVSNMSPEDSSIYLCSVASGTEAFFGQGTRLTVV.

This clonotype was picked up many times. This sequence joins TRBV12-3 or TRBV12-4 and TRBJ2-7; 10 bases are a match to TRBD1. The CDR3 loop spans 14 amino acids. J gave up 5 bases and V 6 bases, and 7 bases lay outside the gene matches. The CDR3 sequence is CASRPGQGTNEQYF. CDR3 nucleotide sequence: TGTGCCAGCAGACCGGGACAGGGGACCAACGAGCAGTACTTC.

In this sample, this clonotype turned up many times. The CDR3 is CASSLDLNTEAFF. In nucleotides, the CDR3 is TGTGCCAGCAGCTTGGACCTGAACACTGAAGCTTTCTTT. The V call is TRBV7-8, the J call TRBJ1-1; D is uncertain. CDR3 size: 13 residues. Trimming cost V 3 bases and J 0 bases, with 5 bases left between them. Germline V CDR1 and CDR2: SGHVS, FQNEAQ. Drawing the rest from reference TRBV7-8 and TRBJ1-1, the complete variable domain is GAGVSQSPRYKVAKRGQDVALRCDPISGHVSLFWYQQALGQGPEFLTYFQNEAQLDKSGLPSDRFFAERPEGSVSTLKIQRTQQEDSAVYLCASSLDLNTEAFFGQGTRLTVV.

This chain joins TRBV20-1 and TRBJ1-1; D is perhaps TRBD1 (5 bases). This CDR3 region has 14 residues. Trimming cost V 4 bases and J 5 bases, with 17 bases left between them. Germline V gene sequence: CDR1 DFQATT, CDR2 SNEGSKA (reference sequence). CDR3 residues: CSATTGGVRTEAFF. Written as DNA, the CDR3 is TGCAGTGCTACAACCGGGGGGGTGAGGACTGAAGCTTTCTTT.

The genes are TRBV3-1 and TRBJ1-2; D uncertain. Germline V gene data show CDR1 as LGHDT and CDR2 as YNNKEL (reference sequence). The CDR3 is 10 amino acids. The V gene lost 6 bases and the J gene lost 8 bases, with 7 bases spanning the gap. The DNA for the CDR3 is TGTGCCAGCAGGGGCGGAGGCTACACCTTC. This translates into CASRGGGYTF.

A remark on this clonotype: The CDR3 ends on some other residue instead of the conserved phenylalanine or tryptophan, so this is likely a read error. The chain recombines TRBV20-1 with TRBJ1-2; 7 positions agree with TRBD1. Per germline, CDR1 DFQATT and CDR2 SNEGSKA (reference sequence). The CDR3 is 12 amino acids. Here the CDR3 DNA reads TGCAATGCTAGCAAGGGGGCGGGTGGCTACACCCTC. Amino acids: CNASKGAGGYTL.

This clonotype was seen repeatedly, ten times or more. V usage is TRBV2 and J usage is TRBJ2-2; 9 positions agree with TRBD1. The CDR3 runs to 15 residues. V shed 1 base and J 7 bases; nucleotides not matched to a gene: 4. CDR1 is SNHLY and CDR2 is FYNNEI in the germline V gene. CDR3 region: CASSEGGQGGGELFF. The CDR3 DNA sequence: TGTGCCAGCAGTGAAGGGGGACAGGGTGGCGGGGAGCTGTTTTTT.

In its sample, this clonotype was seen a few times. V is TRBV10-3 and J is TRBJ1-3, with TRBD1 as a possible D gene (5 bases). Germline lookup yields CDR1 ENHRY and CDR2 SYGVKD. The V and J ends lost 3 bases and 5 bases respectively, with 11 bases between them. The CDR3 contains 14 residues. As DNA, the CDR3 is TGTGCCATCAGTGATCCCGGGACGAGAAACACCATATATTTT. Its translation: CAISDPGTRNTIYF.

In its sample, this clonotype was seen once. The chain joins TRBV3-1 to TRBJ1-2, with a tentative D call TRBD1 (5 bases). Germline V CDR1 and CDR2: LGHDT, YNNKEL (reference sequence). V was pared by 4 bases and J by 1 base, with 22 bases between. The CDR3 has 18 amino acids. The CDR3 region is CASSPISDRQLNNYGYTF. The CDR3 bases are TGTGCCAGCAGCCCAATAAGCGACAGACAACTGAATAACTATGGCTACACCTTC.

The sample holds a few counts of this clonotype. The chain joins TRBV30 to TRBJ1-6; TRBD1 aligns across 7 bases. There are 13 residues in the CDR3. Germline V CDR1 and CDR2: GTSNPN, SVGIG (reference sequence). The J segment lost 8 bases and the V segment lost 3 bases, leaving 4 bases of the junction unmatched. CDR3 sequence (DNA): TGTGCCTGGAGCGAAACAGGGGATTCACCCCTCCACTTT. Translating it yields CAWSETGDSPLHF.

This sequence joins TRBV5-1 and TRBJ2-2, with D possibly TRBD1 on 5 matching bases. CDR1 SGHRS and CDR2 YFSETQ come from the germline V gene. This CDR3 is built from 15 residues. The V end was cut by 0 bases, the J end by 8 bases, with 14 bases between. CDR3 sequence reads: CASSLEWGAEGELFF. The CDR3 bases are TGCGCCAGCAGCTTGGAATGGGGCGCAGAGGGGGAGCTGTTTTTT.

This sequence joins TRBV7-9 and TRBJ1-2; D is undetermined. Germline CDR1 SEHNR, CDR2 FQNEAQ (reference sequence). The CDR3 covers 15 residues. Trimming removed 4 bases at V and 2 bases at J, with 14 bases between. DNA for the CDR3: TGTGCCAGCAGCTCAAAGAACAGAAAAAACTATGGCTACACCTTC. Amino acids: CASSSKNRKNYGYTF.

This clonotype was seen a handful of times. The chain uses TRBV12-3 or TRBV12-4 and TRBJ1-4, with 8 bases fitting TRBD1. The V gene end was trimmed by 8 bases and the J gene end by 7 bases; junction bases not matched to a gene: 6. The CDR3 spans 13 residues. CDR3 bases: TGTGCCAGCGCAGGGGGCTTAGGTGAAAAACTGTTTTTT. This translates into CASAGGLGEKLFF.

This clonotype has at least ten counts. The chain combines TRBV20-1 with TRBJ1-1; D unresolved. Trimming took off 4 bases at V and 2 bases at J, with 14 bases between the two ends. The germline V gene encodes CDR1 DFQATT and CDR2 SNEGSKA (reference sequence). The CDR3 has 14 residues. CDR3 DNA: TGCAGTGCTAAGATAGACCGGGGAAACACTGAAGCTTTCTTT. It codes for CSAKIDRGNTEAFF.

This clonotype was detected a few times. The rearrangement joins TRBV10-3 to TRBJ1-1; no definite D call. Per germline, CDR1 ENHRY and CDR2 SYGVKD. The CDR3 extends over 14 amino acids. V shed 6 bases and J shed 4 bases, with 15 bases lying between them. CDR3 DNA sequence: TGTGCCATCAGCCCTGTCGTGCGGGGCACTGAAGCTTTCTTT. Residues: CAISPVVRGTEAFF.

This clonotype was detected only a few times. Possible read error: a much larger clone is one base away. This chain joins TRBV12-3 or TRBV12-4 and TRBJ1-1, with 7 bases aligning to TRBD1. This CDR3 is built from 13 residues. CDR3 protein: CASSLTGLAEALF. CDR3 nucleotide sequence: TGTGCCAGCAGTCTGACAGGGCTCGCTGAAGCTCTCTTT.

CDR3 sequence reads: CASSLSKGYMNTEAFF. In nucleotides, the CDR3 is TGTGCCAGCAGCTTATCCAAGGGGTACATGAACACTGAAGCTTTCTTT. V and J are TRBV7-6 and TRBJ1-1, with D perhaps matching TRBD1 (5 bases). The CDR3 totals 16 residues. The germline CDR1 and CDR2 sequences are SGHVS and FNYEAQ. V was pared by 2 bases and J by 0 bases, with 13 bases between.

This clonotype has just one count. DNA of the CDR3: TGCGCCAGCGGACAGGGTTCAACTAGCGGGAAGAATGAGCAGTTCTTC. This sequence encodes CASGQGSTSGKNEQFF. This sequence joins TRBV5-1 and TRBJ2-1, with TRBD2 identical over 10 bases. Germline CDR1 reads SGHRS; CDR2 reads YFSETQ. The CDR3 covers 16 residues. The J segment lost 7 bases and the V segment lost 7 bases, leaving 14 bases of the junction unmatched.

The sample holds a few counts of this clonotype. The chain joins TRBV3-1 to TRBJ2-7; no clear D. Germline CDR1 LGHDT, CDR2 YNNKEL (reference sequence). The CDR3 contains 12 residues. Trimming took off 3 bases at V and 3 bases at J, with 6 bases between the two ends. CDR3 amino acids: CASSHGDYEQYF. CDR3 nucleotides: TGTGCCAGCAGCCATGGGGACTACGAGCAGTACTTC.

The chain recombines TRBV30 with TRBJ1-5; 9 nucleotides agree with TRBD1. Germline V lookup: CDR1 GTSNPN, CDR2 SVGIG (reference sequence). CDR3 length: 14 residues. Losses at the gene ends were 3 bases for V and 4 bases for J; bases not matched to a gene: 4. CDR3 in amino acids: CAWSPGTGNQPQHF. For the CDR3, the DNA is TGTGCCTGGAGCCCCGGGACAGGGAATCAGCCCCAGCATTTT.